Listed below are T cell receptor beta chains from one sample, sequenced in a study of blood T cells in healthy people across ages. TCRdb re-called the 5' RACE reads with MiXCR, one entry per CDR3 protein. The table records some 1.1 million distinct CDR3 sequences, roughly two fifths of them present only once. The sample was blood. The receptors derive from a man between 18 and 29 years old in good health. Both conserved end residues are part of each CDR3. The D gene is left open where the match is weak. Only some rows state a clone size, as once, few, many or a class for expanded clones.

size	V	D	J	CDR3	DNA
NA	TRBV6-6	NA	TRBJ1-1	CASSYRGSEAFF	TGTGCCAGCAGTTACCGGGGGTCTGAAGCTTTCTTT
NA	TRBV4-1	TRBD1	TRBJ1-1	CASSQVGQGNTEAFF	TGCGCCAGCAGCCAAGTCGGACAGGGGAACACTGAAGCTTTCTTT
NA	TRBV7-9	NA	TRBJ2-1	CASSLNGVSSYNEQFF	TGTGCCAGTAGCTTGAATGGGGTTAGCTCCTACAATGAGCAGTTCTTC
NA	TRBV11-2	NA	TRBJ1-1	CASSLAEEAFF	TGTGCCAGCAGCTTAGCCGAGGAGGCTTTCTTT
NA	TRBV4-3	NA	TRBJ2-7	CASSPCGQFYEQYF	TGCGCCAGCAGCCCCTGCGGACAATTCTACGAGCAGTACTTC
NA	TRBV12-3/TRBV12-4	NA	TRBJ1-2	CASSFGESGNYGYTF	TGTGCCAGCAGTTTTGGTGAAAGTGGCAACTATGGCTACACCTTC
NA	TRBV7-2	NA	TRBJ1-1	CASSLIGGPEAFF	TGTGCCAGCAGCTTAATTGGGGGACCTGAAGCTTTCTTT
NA	TRBV4-1	NA	TRBJ2-1	CASSQMGGLGYNEQFF	TGCGCCAGCAGCCAAATGGGCGGGCTGGGGTACAATGAGCAGTTCTTC
NA	TRBV9	TRBD1	TRBJ2-1	CASRDGQGESYNEQFF	TGTGCCAGCAGAGATGGACAGGGGGAATCCTACAATGAGCAGTTCTTC
once	TRBV12-3/TRBV12-4	TRBD2	TRBJ2-5	CTSSLVLAGGAQYEQYF	TGTACCAGCAGTTTAGTGCTAGCGGGGGGTGCCCAGTATGAGCAGTACTTC
once	TRBV29-1	NA	TRBJ2-7	CSGRDSFYEQYF	TGCAGCGGCAGGGACTCCTTCTACGAGCAGTACTTC
NA	TRBV6-2/TRBV6-3	NA	TRBJ2-5	CASSPNLEGKRYF	TGTGCCAGCAGTCCAAATCTTGAGGGGAAAAGGTACTTC
NA	TRBV5-1	NA	TRBJ2-5	CASSLPGENNERYF	TGCGCCAGCAGCTTACCCGGCGAGAACAATGAGCGGTACTTC
NA	TRBV18	TRBD2	TRBJ2-3	CASSDYSGGSGTDTQYF	TGTGCCAGCTCAGATTATAGCGGGGGCTCAGGCACAGATACGCAGTATTTT
NA	TRBV12-3/TRBV12-4	NA	TRBJ1-4	CASSNRVRLFF	TGTGCCAGCAGCAACAGGGTTAGGCTGTTTTTT
few	TRBV13	TRBD1	TRBJ1-1	CASSQETGDTEAFF	TGTGCCAGCAGCCAAGAGACAGGGGACACTGAAGCTTTCTTT
NA	TRBV7-3	NA	TRBJ1-6	CASSKNPNSPLHF	TGTGCCAGCAGCAAAAACCCTAATTCACCCCTCCACTTT
few	TRBV20-1	NA	TRBJ2-7	CSADRNNEQYF	TGCAGTGCCGACAGGAACAATGAGCAGTACTTC
NA	TRBV5-1	NA	TRBJ2-3	CASSAGTPSTDTQYF	TGCGCCAGCAGCGCAGGGACACCTAGCACAGATACGCAGTATTTT
NA	TRBV24-1	NA	TRBJ2-5	CATSDLYNEQYF	TGTGCCACCAGTGATTTGTATAATGAGCAGTACTTC
NA	TRBV5-1	TRBD1	TRBJ1-1	CASSFNLGQMNTEAFF	TGCGCCAGCAGCTTCAACCTGGGACAGATGAACACTGAAGCTTTCTTT
NA	TRBV4-2	NA	TRBJ2-1	CASSQDVSTGGLYNEQFF	TGTGCCAGCAGCCAAGACGTTTCTACGGGGGGCCTGTACAATGAGCAGTTCTTC
NA	TRBV20-1	TRBD2	TRBJ2-5	CSARGLAGTPQETQYF	TGCAGTGCTAGGGGACTAGCGGGGACACCTCAAGAGACCCAGTACTTC
few	TRBV6-1	TRBD1	TRBJ1-2	CASRDRGKYGYTF	TGTGCCAGCAGGGACAGGGGGAAGTATGGCTACACCTTC
NA	TRBV4-2	NA	TRBJ1-1	CASNKDGTASMNTEAFF	TGTGCCAGCAACAAAGACGGAACAGCGTCCATGAACACTGAAGCTTTCTTT
NA	TRBV10-3	NA	TRBJ1-2	CAISESRFEGPWTDYTF	TGTGCCATCAGTGAGTCCCGATTTGAGGGACCTTGGACGGACTACACCTTC
few	TRBV7-9	NA	TRBJ2-1	CASRLTGLGGNEQFF	TGTGCCAGCAGACTTACCGGACTGGGGGGCAATGAGCAGTTCTTC
few	TRBV28	NA	TRBJ1-1	CASSFYTEAFF	TGTGCCAGCAGCTTTTACACTGAAGCTTTCTTT
NA	TRBV5-1	NA	TRBJ2-3	CASSLALSTSTDTQYF	TGCGCCAGCAGCTTGGCCCTGTCAACTAGCACAGATACGCAGTATTTT
many	TRBV6-1	NA	TRBJ2-3	CASSETVGGTDTQYF	TGTGCCAGCAGTGAAACGGTTGGGGGCACAGATACGCAGTATTTT
few	TRBV6-6	NA	TRBJ2-7	CASRRTRDTLSYEQYF	TGTGCCAGCAGGCGGACTCGGGACACACTCTCCTACGAGCAGTACTTC
NA	TRBV4-3	NA	TRBJ1-4	CASSQVSSQINEKLFF	TGCGCCAGCAGCCAAGTGTCGTCCCAAATTAATGAAAAACTGTTTTTT
few	TRBV20-1	NA	TRBJ1-6	CSAPNGEGSYNSPLHF	TGCAGTGCTCCGAACGGAGAGGGATCTTATAATTCACCCCTCCACTTT
NA	TRBV18	TRBD1	TRBJ2-3	CASSPWQGAPTDTQYF	TGTGCCAGCTCACCATGGCAGGGGGCACCCACAGATACGCAGTATTTT
few	TRBV12-3/TRBV12-4	NA	TRBJ2-6	CASSLRGTGANVLTF	TGTGCCAGCAGTTTACGAGGGACTGGGGCCAACGTCCTGACTTTC
few	TRBV10-3	NA	TRBJ2-3	CAISESGPGTDTQYF	TGTGCCATCAGTGAGTCTGGGCCGGGGACAGATACGCAGTATTTT
NA	TRBV28	NA	TRBJ1-2	CASRGGTSFLGYGYTF	TGTGCCAGCAGGGGGGGGACTTCCTTTTTGGGGTATGGCTACACCTTC
NA	TRBV7-9	NA	TRBJ2-7	CASSLRANSYEQYF	TGTGCCAGCAGCTTAAGAGCAAACTCCTACGAGCAGTACTTC
few	TRBV5-1	TRBD1	TRBJ2-1	CASRDRDRGLNEQFF	TGCGCCAGCAGAGACCGGGACAGGGGGCTCAATGAGCAGTTCTTC
NA	TRBV29-1	NA	TRBJ1-1	CSVQTGNTEAFF	TGCAGCGTTCAAACAGGGAACACTGAAGCTTTCTTT
few	TRBV20-1	NA	TRBJ1-2	CSARGIIEPRRDFYGYTF	TGCAGTGCTAGGGGGATTATTGAGCCAAGACGCGACTTTTATGGCTACACCTTC
NA	TRBV20-1	TRBD1	TRBJ1-1	CSAPDRGRGWTEAFF	TGCAGTGCTCCCGACAGGGGGCGTGGATGGACTGAAGCTTTCTTT
NA	TRBV11-2	NA	TRBJ2-1	CASSLVGPAPVYNEQFF	TGTGCCAGCAGCTTAGTAGGGCCGGCTCCAGTCTACAATGAGCAGTTCTTC
NA	TRBV7-8	NA	TRBJ1-4	CASSLRASRGDEKLFF	TGTGCCAGCAGCCTCCGAGCATCGAGGGGGGATGAAAAACTGTTTTTT
few	TRBV9	NA	TRBJ1-2	CASSVELGGAGAAGYTF	TGTGCCAGCAGCGTAGAATTAGGGGGGGCAGGGGCTGCTGGCTACACCTTC